This T cell receptor (beta chain) was recorded in a study of early T cells in non-severe SARS-CoV-2 infection (dated by TCRdb to about 2021). Some background on the complete study: Because TCR sequencing relied on bulk RNA taken from unsorted whole blood, pairing of alpha and beta chains was not possible.

Broad study findings and their caveats: Matching against VDJdb was skewed toward anti-spike CD8 responses, likely underestimated virus-specific expansions, and missed private and CD4 specificities.

V is clipped by 7 bases and J by 5 bases, and the sequence between their germline boundaries is 24 bases long. The germline V gene (reference sequence) provides CDR1 MNHEY and CDR2 SMNVEV. Including cysteine and phenylalanine, the CDR3 has 16 amino acids. The read is trimmed to its CDR3 DNA, 48 bases read in frame from base 1. This clonotype was recorded many times. The antigen it binds to is not known. Per-base qualities were not stored, and no clone one base away is much larger. Set within a cohort of healthcare workers in London, UK, this nested case-control study involved weekly PCR testing of nasopharyngeal swabs along with blood sampling. Healthcare workers were recruited during the week of the UK lockdown, between 23 and 31 March 2020, and followed weekly for up to roughly 15 weeks. Library preparation was by 5' RACE. The sequencer listed for this sample is NextSeq 500. In the TCR library protocol, unique molecular identifiers were attached to individual cDNA molecules to correct for PCR bias and sequencing error. Both TCR alpha and beta chains were sequenced, and tight co-correlation was observed between alpha and beta sequence abundances in each sample. In the original analysis: Decombinator V4 was used to annotate the V gene, J gene and CDR3 of the TCR sequences. TCRs were defined as expanded if a significant change between any two time points was detected under a Poisson model with p below 0.0001. TCR abundances were normalised to the total number of TCRs sequenced per sample and were expressed as counts per million. MAIT TCRs were defined by TRAV1-2 paired with TRAJ12, TRAJ20 or TRAJ33, and iNKT TCRs by TRAV10 paired with TRAJ18. A search of VDJdb, accessed on 1 November 2021, was run for TCRs annotated to CMV, EBV and SARS-CoV-2, with TCRs annotated for multiple antigens excluded. The raw public reads went through TCRdb reprocessing: fastp at Q25, MiXCR clone calling, in-frame beta chains kept. Duplicate CDR3 protein sequences are folded into a single record with the most common DNA and genes. TCRdb, not the original authors, processed these V and J calls. The sample yields about 39,000 distinct CDR3 sequences; 5.5% were counted once. The ten biggest clones cover 4.4% of the sample.

This TCR came from an adult who was a healthcare worker with PCR-confirmed SARS-CoV-2 infection or an uninfected control (not recorded which). The V and J genes are TRBV27 and TRBJ2-7; tentative D gene TRBD2, with 5 bases matching. The sample in question was whole blood, obtained at baseline. The nucleotide sequence is TGTGCCAGCACCCCACTCGGGGTCTCTCTCCTAGACGAGCAGTACTTC. Its protein product is CASTPLGVSLLDEQYF.